This note documents a single TCR beta chain sequence. Its target is not known. The sample belongs to a study of shared clonotypes between healthy human individuals. V was trimmed by 4 bases and J by 8 bases, leaving 15 bases between them. This CDR3 is built from 13 residues. CDR1 SGHRS and CDR2 YFSETQ come from the germline V gene. Measured with immunoSEQ multiplex PCR; TCRdb has only the in-frame clones, and not every one. The data contain a few million clones, 80% to 95% of them seen just once; the ten biggest clones take up 0.39%. General observations from the study: Only a few donors were included, so the genetic and exposure-history diversity represented was limited.

What was sequenced was naive CD4+ T cells from PBMCs. Subset reported: CD45RA+ positively selected. This chain links TRBV5-1 with TRBJ1-2; D remains unclear. This clonotype was sampled from a man younger than 30 in good health. Some clones in this sample may be carry-over from other donors' samples. This CDR3 reads CASSEALSVGYTF. The CDR3 coding sequence is TGCGCCAGCAGCGAGGCGCTTAGTGTAGGCTACACCTTC.